The T cell receptor beta chain described here comes from a study of vaccination and CD4 T cells after COVID-19. Study overall: Convalescent individuals numbered four females and six males, two being Hispanic. In culture, cells were exposed to overlapping spike peptides from SARS-CoV-2, HCoV-NL63, HCoV-OC43 and HCoV-229E.

The germline CDR1 and CDR2 sequences are SGHRS and YFSETQ. This CDR3 comprises 12 residues. The trim removed 4 bases at V and 11 bases at J, leaving 8 bases unmatched. With the Oncomine TCR Beta short-read assay, DNA from cultured CD4+ T cells was sequenced. Once CD4+ T cells had been cultured, genomic DNA was extracted from them. TCRdb called the PCR reads again in MiXCR, with one record for every CDR3 protein. Among about 13,000 distinct CDR3 sequences, roughly 29% were seen once, and the ten largest hold 25% to 35%. The treatment here: approximately nine-day PBMC culture with coronavirus spike peptide pools or control peptides (ViraFEST assay). Once cultured about 9 days, CD4+ T cells underwent isolation by negative selection. This clonotype was seen a few times. Antigen specificity is unknown.

Specimen: CD4+ T cells from blood, cultured in vitro, collected before SARS-CoV-2 vaccination. V and J are TRBV5-1 and TRBJ1-1; 7 nucleotides line up with TRBD1. The clonotype originates from a human donor who received a COVID-19 vaccine. DNA for the CDR3: TGCGCCAGCAGCGAACCTAGGGGGCCTGCTTTCTTT. Translated: CASSEPRGPAFF.